These 32 T cell receptor beta chains were sequenced from one sample in a study of CD8+CD57+ T cells in acquired aplastic anemia. TCR beta VDJ and CDR3 profiling used genomic DNA as template. One entry per CDR3 protein, called by TCRdb with MiXCR from the reads. The repertoire holds about 170,000 distinct CDR3 sequences, with 55% to 80% as singletons. Sequencing was carried out using sorted CD4+, CD8+, or CD8+CD57+ T cells (not recorded which) from PBMCs. These receptor sequences come from a human donor in good health.

The CDR3 nucleotides are TGTGCCAGCAGTGAACCCAGGACAGGAGTGGGGGAGACCCAGTACTTC. It specifies CASSEPRTGVGETQYF. The rearrangement links TRBV25-1 to TRBJ2-5; TRBD1 matches at 7 bases. Unmatched junction bases numbered 11, after V lost 2 bases and J lost 5 bases. This CDR3 contains 16 residues. Germline V gives CDR1 MGHDK, CDR2 SYGVNS.

V usage is TRBV2 and J usage is TRBJ2-7, with 7 bases matching TRBD1. After removal of 5 bases from V and 1 base from J, the junction contained 14 bases not matched to a gene. This CDR3 has 17 residues. Germline CDR1 and CDR2: SNHLY and FYNNEI. CDR3 amino acids: CASSYSSTSTGSYEQYF. CDR3 DNA sequence: TGTGCCAGCAGTTACTCTTCTACCTCGACAGGGTCCTACGAGCAGTACTTC. The variable domain in full, completed from reference TRBV2 and TRBJ2-7, reads EPEVTQTPSHQVTQMGQEVILRCVPISNHLYFYWYRQILGQKVEFLVSFYNNEISEKSEIFDDQFSVERPDGSNFTLKIRSTKLEDSAMYFCASSYSSTSTGSYEQYFGPGTRLTVT.

The chain uses TRBV15 and TRBJ2-3; D is possibly TRBD2 (5 bases). Trimming removed 0 bases from V and 4 bases from J, with 14 bases in between. Germline V gene data show CDR1 as LNHNV and CDR2 as YYDKDF (reference sequence). The CDR3 has 16 amino acids. The CDR3 nucleotides read TGTGCCACCAGCAGAGAACTAGATGATGGGGCAGATACGCAGTATTTT. This translates into CATSRELDDGADTQYF.

V and J are TRBV29-1 and TRBJ2-7; TRBD1 aligns across 7 bases. This CDR3 region has 14 residues. Germline V lookup: CDR1 SQVTM, CDR2 ANQGSEA. Trimming took 4 bases from V and 2 from J; bases not matched to a gene: 8. CDR3 amino acids: CSVVPGQLTYEQYF. The CDR3 DNA reads TGCAGCGTTGTTCCGGGACAGTTAACCTACGAGCAGTACTTC.

The chain has TRBV10-2 and TRBJ2-3; no reliable D call. Germline V gene data show CDR1 as WSHSY and CDR2 as SAAADI. This CDR3 contains 13 residues. V lost 4 bases and J 2 bases, leaving 7 bases between the germline ends. CDR3 in DNA: TGCGCCAGCAGTGCGGGCCCCACAGATACGCAGTATTTT. It specifies CASSAGPTDTQYF.

CDR3 loop: CASSEMRGAPYGYTF. The CDR3, as DNA: TGTGCCAGCAGTGAAATGAGGGGGGCCCCCTATGGCTACACCTTC. V usage is TRBV2 and J usage is TRBJ1-2, with D perhaps TRBD1 (6 bases). Per germline, CDR1 SNHLY and CDR2 FYNNEI. This CDR3 has 15 residues. Trimming cost V 2 bases and J 4 bases, with 14 bases left between them.

Note on this clonotype: Given the absence of the conserved phenylalanine or tryptophan at the CDR3 end, a read error is likely. The chain couples TRBV29-1 to TRBJ2-7, with D maybe TRBD1 (6 bases). Per the germline V gene, CDR1 is SQVTM and CDR2 is ANQGSEA. Trimming shortened V by 3 bases and J by 5 bases, and 14 bases separated the two germline ends. The CDR3 runs 13 residues. CDR3 residues: CSVEDRIGHEQYL. DNA for the CDR3: TGCAGCGTTGAGGACAGAATTGGCCACGAGCAGTACCTC.

The genes are TRBV5-1 and TRBJ2-7; the D call may be TRBD1 or TRBD2 (6 bases each). Judging by the DNA end, TRBJ2-5 fits better; the J call may be wrong. The CDR3 loop spans 15 amino acids. Germline CDR1 SGHRS, CDR2 YFSETQ. CDR3 DNA: TGCGCCAGCAGCTTGGTCCAACAGGGAGGAGAGACCCAGTACTTC. Translating it yields CASSLVQQGGETQYF.

In its sample, this clonotype was seen many times. The chain carries TRBV20-1 and TRBJ2-7; D unclear. Trimming took off 0 bases at V and 6 bases at J, with 9 bases between the two ends. Looked up from germline, CDR1 is DFQATT and CDR2 is SNEGSKA (reference sequence). The CDR3 is 12 residues long. CDR3 loop: CSARENEAEQYF. In DNA, the CDR3 is TGCAGTGCTAGAGAGAACGAGGCCGAGCAGTACTTC.

This clonotype was seen ten or more times. The gene calls are TRBV19 and TRBJ2-5; D uncertain. This CDR3 spans 13 amino acids. Germline V gene sequence: CDR1 LNHDA, CDR2 SQIVND (reference sequence). Deletions cut 5 bases from V and 1 base from J, with 8 bases between. In DNA, the CDR3 is TGTGCCAGTAGTTTGGATATCCAAGAGACCCAGTACTTC. Residues: CASSLDIQETQYF.

This clonotype was seen repeatedly, ten times or more. The chain has TRBV6-5 and TRBJ1-5; D uncertain. In germline, CDR1 is MNHEY, CDR2 SVGAGI. This CDR3 has 12 residues. V lost 5 bases and J lost 4, with 6 bases in between. For the CDR3, the DNA is TGTGCCAGCAGTGAGGGAAATCAGCCCCAGCATTTT. Translated, it gives CASSEGNQPQHF.

This clonotype was seen a handful of times. One end of the junction fails to match germline, which may point to a read error. The chain links TRBV20-1 to TRBJ1-5; 11 nucleotides align to TRBD1. CDR3 length: 18 amino acids. Germline CDR1 reads DFQATT; CDR2 reads SNEGSKA (reference sequence). The CDR3 sequence: CSAREDRGPGSYNEPQHF. For the CDR3, the DNA is TGCAGTGCTAGAGAGGACAGGGGGCCCGGGTCGTACAATGAGCCCCAGCATTTT.

This rearrangement joins TRBV10-3 to TRBJ2-7, with 14 bases matching TRBD2. With 5 bases clipped from V and 6 bases from J, the junction kept 6 bases outside the gene matches. The CDR3 runs to 15 residues. Looked up from germline, CDR1 is ENHRY and CDR2 is SYGVKD. The CDR3 nucleotides read TGTGCCATCAGTCTTAATGGACTAGCGGGAGGCGAGCAGTACTTC. It translates to CAISLNGLAGGEQYF.

At least ten counts were recorded for this clonotype. The V call is TRBV29-1, the J call TRBJ1-1, with D possibly TRBD1 on 5 matching bases. The CDR3 spans 15 residues. Per the germline V gene, CDR1 is SQVTM and CDR2 is ANQGSEA. V gave up 6 bases and J gave up 4 bases, with 21 bases separating them. CDR3 bases: TGCAGCGTCCCACGGGACGGAGCCGGTGGCACTGAAGCTTTCTTT. Protein product: CSVPRDGAGGTEAFF.

This clonotype was detected many times. The rearrangement joins TRBV20-1 to TRBJ2-3; D ambiguous. Germline-derived CDR1 and CDR2 are DFQATT and SNEGSKA (reference sequence). This CDR3 contains 16 residues. Trimming removed 5 bases from V and 0 bases from J, with 18 bases in between. In DNA form, the CDR3 reads TGCAGTGCTCTAAGACTGCTAGATCCTAGCACAGATACGCAGTATTTT. Amino acids: CSALRLLDPSTDTQYF.

The gene calls are TRBV9 and TRBJ2-1; TRBD1 might be the D (6 bases). V was trimmed by 4 bases and J by 6 bases, leaving 8 bases between them. This CDR3 region has 12 residues. The germline gives CDR1 SGDLS, CDR2 YYNGEE. CDR3 coding DNA: TGTGCCAGCAGCACACAGGGCAATGAGCAGTTCTTC. This translates into CASSTQGNEQFF.

V is TRBV6-1 and J is TRBJ2-2; TRBD2 might be the D (5 bases). Germline V gene lookup returns CDR1 MNHNS and CDR2 SASEGT. The CDR3 is 15 amino acids. V was trimmed by 11 bases and J by 1 base, leaving 17 bases between them. The DNA of the CDR3 is TGTGCCGGCGGTCCACTAGGGAAGAACACCGGGGAGCTGTTTTTT. The encoded protein is CAGGPLGKNTGELFF.

This clonotype was seen a few times. V gene TRBV7-9 combines with J gene TRBJ2-3; D not certain. With 5 bases removed from V and 5 bases from J, the gap between germline ends came to 11 bases. The CDR3 loop spans 13 amino acids. The germline V gene encodes CDR1 SEHNR and CDR2 FQNEAQ (reference sequence). In DNA, the CDR3 is TGTGCCAGCAGCCGAGGATCGGTAGATACGCAGTATTTT. Its translation: CASSRGSVDTQYF.

This chain joins TRBV2 and TRBJ2-7; TRBD1 matches 10 bases. CDR1 is SNHLY and CDR2 is FYNNEI in the germline V gene. J was trimmed by 3 bases and V by 5 bases; bases with no gene match: 4. The length of the CDR3 is 14 residues. CDR3 sequence reads: CASSNRDRGYEQYF. As DNA, the CDR3 is TGTGCCAGCAGTAACCGGGACAGGGGCTACGAGCAGTACTTC.

The rearrangement links TRBV20-1 to TRBJ1-1; D is undetermined. The V gene lost 6 bases and the J gene lost 7 bases, with 12 bases spanning the gap. Germline V gene data show CDR1 as DFQATT and CDR2 as SNEGSKA (reference sequence). This CDR3 has 11 residues. CDR3 DNA sequence: TGCAGTGCCTGGCCCCGGGATGAAGCTTTCTTT. Protein: CSAWPRDEAFF.

This clonotype appeared a single time. The chain recombines TRBV29-1 with TRBJ2-6; TRBD1 is a possible D gene (6 bases). The V end lost 4 bases, the J end lost 7 bases, and 8 bases lay between the germline ends. CDR1 and CDR2 from the germline V gene are SQVTM and ANQGSEA. The CDR3 is 12 residues long. The CDR3 spells CSVAGDANVLTF. Written as DNA, the CDR3 is TGCAGCGTTGCAGGGGACGCCAACGTCCTGACTTTC.

This rearrangement joins TRBV10-3 to TRBJ2-6, with unresolved D. Germline V CDR1 and CDR2: ENHRY, SYGVKD. V lost 0 bases to trimming and J lost 8 bases, with 8 bases between them. This CDR3 has 14 amino acids. In DNA, the CDR3 is TGTGCCATCAGTGAGTCGGGCGGTTCCAACGTCCTGACTTTC. Translated: CAISESGGSNVLTF.

For this clonotype: Compared with germline, one end of the junction differs, possibly owing to a read error. The V gene is TRBV29-1, the J gene TRBJ1-2; D is unclear. This CDR3 contains 13 residues. In germline, CDR1 is SQVTM, CDR2 ANQGSEA. The CDR3 region is CSVEGASDYGYTF. CDR3 sequence (DNA): TGCAGCGTAGAAGGAGCGTCTGACTATGGCTACACCTTC.

V and J are TRBV9 and TRBJ1-1; D call uncertain. Germline CDR1 and CDR2: SGDLS and YYNGEE. Trimming left V 0 bases short and J 5 bases short, with 14 bases between. The CDR3 runs 15 residues. The DNA for the CDR3 is TGTGCCAGCAGCGTAGAAGGCCACGGGAGGACTGAAGCTTTCTTT. The encoded protein is CASSVEGHGRTEAFF.

The chain employs TRBV19 and TRBJ2-5, with TRBD2 as a possible D gene (6 bases). The germline V gene has CDR1 LNHDA and CDR2 SQIVND (reference sequence). CDR3 length: 14 amino acids. Trimming left V 10 bases short and J 1 base short, with 16 bases between. CDR3 sequence reads: CATRGRGGQETQYF. CDR3 coding DNA: TGTGCCACCCGAGGGCGGGGTGGCCAAGAGACCCAGTACTTC.

The chain has TRBV10-2 and TRBJ2-7, with D possibly matching TRBD2 (5 bases). Looked up from germline, CDR1 is WSHSY and CDR2 is SAAADI. V was clipped by 8 bases and J by 5 bases, with 16 bases between them. The CDR3 extends over 13 amino acids. The CDR3 loop reads CASFPSGSDEQYF. The CDR3 DNA reads TGCGCCAGCTTCCCGTCGGGGTCCGACGAGCAGTACTTC.

The chain joins TRBV29-1 to TRBJ2-1; D is unresolved. CDR1 is SQVTM, CDR2 ANQGSEA, per germline. Trimming removed 4 bases from V and 8 bases from J, with 9 bases in between. The CDR3 covers 11 residues. The CDR3 sequence is CSVASFDEQFF. CDR3 DNA sequence: TGCAGCGTTGCTAGTTTCGATGAGCAGTTCTTC.

CDR3 coding DNA: TGCTCCGGGGCAGCGACCTCCTACGAGCAGTACTTC. The encoded protein is CSGAATSYEQYF. This chain joins TRBV20-1 and TRBJ2-7; tentatively, D is TRBD1 or TRBD2 (5 bases each). CDR1 and CDR2 from the germline V gene are DFQATT and SNEGSKA (reference sequence). This CDR3 is built from 12 residues.

This rearrangement joins TRBV6-5 to TRBJ2-7; 7 bases match TRBD1. The J call may be wrong; the DNA end is better matched by TRBJ2-1. Germline V gene sequence: CDR1 MNHEY, CDR2 SVGAGI. This CDR3 is 15 amino acids long. The DNA for the CDR3 is TGTGCCAGCAGTTTGACAGGGAGCTCCTACAATGAGCAGTTCTTC. It encodes CASSLTGSSYNEQFF.

This chain connects TRBV20-1 to TRBJ2-7; unclear D gene. Germline CDR1 is DFQATT and CDR2 is SNEGSKA (reference sequence). The CDR3 contains 14 residues. The CDR3 region is CNVRDRRRPYEQYF. The CDR3 coding sequence is TGCAATGTTAGAGATAGGCGTCGCCCCTACGAGCAGTACTTC.

The chain carries TRBV27 and TRBJ2-7; 10 nucleotides line up with TRBD1. This CDR3 contains 15 residues. V was clipped by 2 bases and J by 4 bases; unmatched bases: 5. Germline V gene lookup returns CDR1 MNHEY and CDR2 SMNVEV (reference sequence). The CDR3 DNA sequence: TGTGCCAGCAGTTTAGGGACAGGGGTTTCGTACGAGCAGTACTTC. Its translation is CASSLGTGVSYEQYF.

Concerning this clonotype itself: Mismatch with germline at one junction end may stem from a read error. V is TRBV20-1 and J is TRBJ2-3; D is perhaps TRBD2 (5 bases). Germline V gives CDR1 DFQATT, CDR2 SNEGSKA (reference sequence). This CDR3 contains 13 residues. The CDR3 region is CSAKVASKDTQYF. The CDR3 DNA sequence: TGCAGTGCTAAGGTGGCTAGCAAAGATACGCAGTATTTT.